The clone carrying this T cell receptor (beta chain) was found a few times. Its antigen is as yet unknown. These data are taken from a study of post-analysis software for immune sequencing data. Study-level findings and limits: Compared with controls, patients had more of roughly five TRBV segments, including TRBV5-6, TRBV5-1 and TRBV20-1.

The ends lost 2 bases at V and 3 bases at J; junction bases unmatched: 4. Germline V gene sequence: CDR1 DFQATT, CDR2 SNEGSKA (reference sequence). This CDR3 spans 14 amino acids. Unique molecular identifiers featured in each of the TCR beta cDNA libraries. MiXCR, run by TCRdb on the PCR reads, gives a single entry per CDR3 protein. The table includes 500,000 to 600,000 distinct CDR3 sequences, 44% detected once. What was sequenced was blood. This rearrangement joins TRBV20-1 to TRBJ1-5, with 7 bases that match TRBD1. This TCR derives from a girl between 5 and 17 years old with multiple sclerosis. The CDR3 bases are TGCAGTGCTAGACCGGGACAGTACAATCAGCCCCAGCATTTT. As protein: CSARPGQYNQPQHF.